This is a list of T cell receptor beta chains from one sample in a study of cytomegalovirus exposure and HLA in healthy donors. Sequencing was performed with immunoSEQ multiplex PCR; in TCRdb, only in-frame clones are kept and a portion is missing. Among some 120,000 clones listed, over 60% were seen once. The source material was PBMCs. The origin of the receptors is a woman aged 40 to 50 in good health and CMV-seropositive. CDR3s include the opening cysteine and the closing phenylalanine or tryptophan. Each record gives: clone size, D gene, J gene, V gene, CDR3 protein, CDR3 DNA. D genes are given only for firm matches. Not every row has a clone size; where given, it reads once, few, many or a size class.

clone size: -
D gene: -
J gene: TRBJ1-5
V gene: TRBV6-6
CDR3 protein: CASIEGGRWSNQPQHF
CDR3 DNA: TGTGCCAGCATTGAGGGGGGGAGGTGGAGCAATCAGCCCCAGCATTTT

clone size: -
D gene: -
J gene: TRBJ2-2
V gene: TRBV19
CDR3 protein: CASSIKQGNTGELFF
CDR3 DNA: TGTGCCAGTAGTATAAAACAGGGAAACACCGGGGAGCTGTTTTTT

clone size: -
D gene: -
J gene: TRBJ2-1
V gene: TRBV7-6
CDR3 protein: CASSPHPSGTHSYNEQFF
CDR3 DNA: TGTGCCAGCAGCCCTCACCCTTCCGGGACTCACTCCTACAATGAGCAGTTCTTC

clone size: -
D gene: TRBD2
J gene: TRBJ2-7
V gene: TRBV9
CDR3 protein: CASSDKSGSNEQYF
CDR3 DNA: TGTGCCAGCAGCGATAAAAGCGGGAGTAACGAGCAGTACTTC

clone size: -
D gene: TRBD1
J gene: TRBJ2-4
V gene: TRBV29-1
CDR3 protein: CSVEDPGGVNIQYF
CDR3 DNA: TGCAGCGTTGAAGATCCAGGGGGAGTGAACATTCAGTACTTC

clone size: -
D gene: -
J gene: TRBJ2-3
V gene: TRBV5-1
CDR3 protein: CASSLSALTDTQYF
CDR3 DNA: TGCGCCAGCAGCTTGTCCGCACTCACAGATACGCAGTATTTT

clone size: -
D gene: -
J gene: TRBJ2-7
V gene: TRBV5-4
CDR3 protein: CASSPYLATNYEQYF
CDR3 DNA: TGTGCCAGCAGCCCTTATCTAGCGACCAACTACGAGCAGTACTTC

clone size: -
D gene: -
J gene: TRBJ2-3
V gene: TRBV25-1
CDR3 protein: CASSEYQATDTQYF
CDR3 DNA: TGTGCCAGCAGTGAATATCAGGCGACAGATACGCAGTATTTT

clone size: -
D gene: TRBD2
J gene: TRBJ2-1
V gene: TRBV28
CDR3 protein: CASSLREGQYNEQFF
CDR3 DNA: TGTGCCAGCAGTCTGCGGGAGGGCCAATACAATGAGCAGTTCTTC

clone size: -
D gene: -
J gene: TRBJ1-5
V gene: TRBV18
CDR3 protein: CASSPEYGNQPQHF
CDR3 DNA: TGTGCCAGCTCACCCGAGTATGGCAATCAGCCCCAGCATTTT

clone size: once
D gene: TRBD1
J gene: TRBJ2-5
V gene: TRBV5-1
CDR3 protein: CASSSRQGETQYF
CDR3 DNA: TGCGCCAGCAGCTCCAGACAGGGGGAGACCCAGTACTTC

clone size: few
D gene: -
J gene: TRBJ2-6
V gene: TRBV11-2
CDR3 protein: CASTFTRGSGANVLTF
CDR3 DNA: TGTGCCAGCACCTTCACAAGGGGTTCTGGGGCCAACGTCCTGACTTTC

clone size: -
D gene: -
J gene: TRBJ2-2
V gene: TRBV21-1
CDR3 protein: CASSAPSYRGRTGELFF
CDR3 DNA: TGTGCCAGCAGCGCCCCGTCCTACAGGGGAAGAACCGGGGAGCTGTTTTTT

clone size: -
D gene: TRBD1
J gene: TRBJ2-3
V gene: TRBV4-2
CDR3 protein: CASSSRTGADTQYF
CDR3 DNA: TGTGCCAGCAGCTCGCGGACAGGGGCAGATACGCAGTATTTT

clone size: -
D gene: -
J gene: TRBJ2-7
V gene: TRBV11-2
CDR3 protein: CAGSLGGYEQYF
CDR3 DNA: TGTGCCGGCAGCTTAGGAGGCTACGAGCAGTACTTC

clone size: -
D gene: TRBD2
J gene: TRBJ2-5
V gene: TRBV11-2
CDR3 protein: CASSQRTSGRKETQYF
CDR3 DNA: TGTGCCAGCAGCCAAAGGACTAGCGGGAGGAAGGAGACCCAGTACTTC

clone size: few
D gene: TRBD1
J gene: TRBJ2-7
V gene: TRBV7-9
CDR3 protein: CASSLTSGQGSEQYF
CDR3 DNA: TGTGCCAGCAGCTTAACATCGGGACAGGGAAGCGAGCAGTACTTC

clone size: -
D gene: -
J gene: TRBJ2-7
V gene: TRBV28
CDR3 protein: CASTIKLGGAGYEQYF
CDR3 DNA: TGTGCCAGCACTATAAAACTCGGCGGGGCGGGGTACGAGCAGTACTTC

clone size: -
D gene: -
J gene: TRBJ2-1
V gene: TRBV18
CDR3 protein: CASSQTTGLDEQFF
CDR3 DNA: TGTGCCAGCTCACAGACCACAGGGTTGGATGAGCAGTTCTTC

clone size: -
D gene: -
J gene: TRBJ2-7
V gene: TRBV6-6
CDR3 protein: CASSYRGTEQYF
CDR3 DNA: TGTGCCAGCAGTTACCGGGGGACCGAGCAGTACTTC

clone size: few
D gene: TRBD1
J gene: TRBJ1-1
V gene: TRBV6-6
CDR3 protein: CASSLDRGAFF
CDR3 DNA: TGTGCCAGCAGCCTCGACAGGGGAGCTTTCTTT

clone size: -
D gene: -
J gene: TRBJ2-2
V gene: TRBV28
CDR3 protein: CASSFDTGELFF
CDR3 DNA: TGTGCCAGCAGCTTTGACACCGGGGAGCTGTTTTTT

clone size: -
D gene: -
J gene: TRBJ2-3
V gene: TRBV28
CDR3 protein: CASSPDKASTDTQYF
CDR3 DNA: TGTGCCAGCAGTCCAGACAAAGCTAGCACAGATACGCAGTATTTT

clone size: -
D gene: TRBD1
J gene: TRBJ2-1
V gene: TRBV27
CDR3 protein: CASSFPGQGIREQFF
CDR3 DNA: TGTGCCAGCAGTTTCCCGGGACAGGGGATTCGTGAGCAGTTCTTC

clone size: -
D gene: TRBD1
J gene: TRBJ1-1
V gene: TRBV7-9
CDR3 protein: CASSARDRGWAFF
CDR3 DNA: TGTGCCAGCAGCGCGCGAGACAGGGGATGGGCTTTCTTT

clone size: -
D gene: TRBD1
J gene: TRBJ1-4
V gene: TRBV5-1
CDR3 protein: CASSLDRGRVGEKLFF
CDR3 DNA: TGCGCCAGCAGCTTGGACAGGGGACGTGTAGGTGAAAAACTGTTTTTT

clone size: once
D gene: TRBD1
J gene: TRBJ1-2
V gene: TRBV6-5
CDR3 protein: CASRTPGQGVYTF
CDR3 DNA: TGTGCCAGCAGAACTCCGGGACAGGGGGTCTACACCTTC

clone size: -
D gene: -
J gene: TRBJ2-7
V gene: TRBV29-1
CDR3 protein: CSAYREDNPYEQYF
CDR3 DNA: TGCAGCGCCTACCGGGAAGACAACCCATACGAGCAGTACTTC

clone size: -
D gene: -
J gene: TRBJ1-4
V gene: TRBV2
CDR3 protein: CASIRTESATNEKLFF
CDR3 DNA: TGTGCCAGCATAAGGACAGAGTCTGCAACTAATGAAAAACTGTTTTTT

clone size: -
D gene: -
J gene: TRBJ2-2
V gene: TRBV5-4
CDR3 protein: CASSLQLVNTGELFF
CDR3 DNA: TGTGCCAGCAGCTTGCAACTGGTGAACACCGGGGAGCTGTTTTTT

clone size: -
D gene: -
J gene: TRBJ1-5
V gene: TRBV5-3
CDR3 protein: CARSLRWGSNQPQHF
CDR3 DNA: TGTGCCAGAAGCTTGAGATGGGGCAGCAATCAGCCCCAGCATTTT

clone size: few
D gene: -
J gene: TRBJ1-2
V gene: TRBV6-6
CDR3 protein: CASSSQVGTLNGYTF
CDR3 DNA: TGTGCCAGCAGTTCCCAGGTGGGCACCCTAAATGGCTACACCTTC

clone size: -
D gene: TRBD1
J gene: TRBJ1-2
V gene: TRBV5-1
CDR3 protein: CASSLGARGPNFYGYTF
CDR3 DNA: TGCGCCAGCAGCTTGGGAGCCAGGGGGCCGAACTTCTATGGCTACACCTTC

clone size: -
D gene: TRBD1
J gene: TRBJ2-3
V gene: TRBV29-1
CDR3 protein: CSVGQGGTDTQYF
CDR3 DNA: TGCAGCGTTGGACAGGGGGGAACAGATACGCAGTATTTT

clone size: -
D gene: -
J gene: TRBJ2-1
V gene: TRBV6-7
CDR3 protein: CASSYYRQAEQFF
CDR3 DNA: TGTGCCAGCAGTTACTATAGACAGGCTGAGCAGTTCTTC

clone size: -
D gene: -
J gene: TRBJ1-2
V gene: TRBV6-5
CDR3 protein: CASSYLGRPYGYTF
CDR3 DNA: TGTGCCAGCAGTTACCTCGGGAGACCCTATGGCTACACCTTC

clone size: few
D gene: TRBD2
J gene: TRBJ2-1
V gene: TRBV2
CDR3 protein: CASNSGRSLDYNEQFF
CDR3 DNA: TGTGCCAGCAACTCCGGGAGGTCGCTTGACTACAATGAGCAGTTCTTC

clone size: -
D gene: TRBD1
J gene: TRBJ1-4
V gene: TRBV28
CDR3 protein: CASSSSVRTGVTNEKLFF
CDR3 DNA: TGTGCCAGCAGTTCCTCAGTTCGGACAGGCGTAACTAATGAAAAACTGTTTTTT

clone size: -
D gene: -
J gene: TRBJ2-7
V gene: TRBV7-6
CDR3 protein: CASSPELGYEQYF
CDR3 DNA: TGTGCCAGCAGCCCCGAACTAGGCTACGAGCAGTACTTC

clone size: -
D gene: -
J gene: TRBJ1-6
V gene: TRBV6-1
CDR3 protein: CASSVSQGINSPLHF
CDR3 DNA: TGTGCCAGCAGCGTCTCACAGGGAATTAATTCACCCCTCCACTTT

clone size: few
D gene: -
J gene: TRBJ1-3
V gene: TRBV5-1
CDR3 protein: CASSPNSAGGTGNTIYF
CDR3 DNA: TGCGCCAGCAGCCCCAATTCAGCGGGGGGCACTGGAAACACCATATATTTT

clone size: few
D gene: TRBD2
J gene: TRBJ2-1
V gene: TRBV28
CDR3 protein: CASSPSSGVYNEQFF
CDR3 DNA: TGTGCCAGCAGTCCATCTAGCGGGGTCTACAATGAGCAGTTCTTC

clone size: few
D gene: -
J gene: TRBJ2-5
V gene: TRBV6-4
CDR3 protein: CASIQTGLQETQYF
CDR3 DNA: TGTGCCAGCATTCAGACAGGACTCCAAGAGACCCAGTACTTC

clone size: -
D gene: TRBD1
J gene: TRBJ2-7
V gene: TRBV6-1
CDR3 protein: CASSEAGGVSYEQYF
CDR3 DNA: TGTGCCAGCAGTGAGGCAGGGGGAGTCTCCTACGAGCAGTACTTC

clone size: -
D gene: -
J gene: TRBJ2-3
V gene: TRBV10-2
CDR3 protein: CASSERGSTDTQYF
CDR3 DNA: TGCGCCAGCAGTGAAAGAGGGAGCACAGATACGCAGTATTTT

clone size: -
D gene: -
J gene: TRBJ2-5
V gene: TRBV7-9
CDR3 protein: CASSTNEVGQETQYF
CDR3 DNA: TGTGCCAGCAGCACAAACGAGGTCGGACAAGAGACCCAGTACTTC

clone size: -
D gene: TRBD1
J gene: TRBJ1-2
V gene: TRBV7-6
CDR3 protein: CASSPPGQGGYGYTF
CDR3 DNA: TGTGCCAGCAGCCCACCGGGACAGGGAGGCTATGGCTACACCTTC

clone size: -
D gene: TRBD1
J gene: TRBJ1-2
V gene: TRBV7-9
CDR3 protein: CASSLGTGDGYTF
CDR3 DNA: TGTGCCAGCAGCTTAGGGACAGGGGATGGCTACACCTTC

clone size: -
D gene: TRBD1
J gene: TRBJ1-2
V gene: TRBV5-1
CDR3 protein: CASSLGQGRGGYTF
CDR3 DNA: TGCGCCAGCAGCTTGGGACAGGGGAGGGGTGGCTACACCTTC

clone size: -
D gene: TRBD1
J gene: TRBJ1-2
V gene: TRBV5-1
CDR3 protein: CASSGTGGRNYGYTF
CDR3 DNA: TGCGCCAGCAGCGGTACAGGGGGCCGAAACTATGGCTACACCTTC